Each of the 2 T cell receptor beta chains below was sequenced from the same sample in a study of beta chain features in type 1 diabetes. Their antigen targets remain unknown. Study observations and caveats: Within each of all four CD4+ subsets, Type 1 diabetes patients had TCRB CDR3s that were moderately but significantly shorter.

Isolated RNA was reverse transcribed in full, so expressed TCRB transcripts were sequenced. Using immunoSEQ multiplex PCR, the repertoire was profiled, and TCRdb retains in-frame clones only, with some absent. The sample lists around 260,000 clones, around 25% occurring once. The source material was naive CD4+ T cells from blood. All receptors derive from a woman aged 25 to 39 with type 1 diabetes.

This rearrangement joins TRBV7-2 to TRBJ2-3; TRBD2 matches at 10 bases. Germline values: CDR1 SGHTA, CDR2 FQGNSA. The CDR3 contains 16 residues. The J segment lost 4 bases and the V segment lost 2 bases, leaving 6 bases of the junction unmatched. CDR3 DNA: TGTGCCAGCAGCTTAAGGCTAGCGGGAGCGGCAGATACGCAGTATTTT. Protein product: CASSLRLAGAADTQYF.

CDR3 DNA: TGTGCCACCAGCACGCCGGGACAGAGCACTGAAGCTTTCTTT. Translated: CATSTPGQSTEAFF. The V and J genes are TRBV15 and TRBJ1-1, with 7 bases that match TRBD1. Trimming at V came to 4 bases and at J to 4 bases, leaving 6 bases not matched to a gene. The CDR3 extends over 14 amino acids. Looked up from germline, CDR1 is LNHNV and CDR2 is YYDKDF (reference sequence).